This TCR beta chain emerged from a study of shared clonotypes between healthy human individuals. The germline V gene has CDR1 SEHNR and CDR2 FQNEAQ (reference sequence). V was pared by 5 bases and J by 1 base, with 6 bases of the junction left unmatched. The CDR3 extends over 16 amino acids. The study, taken as a whole, reports: Across subsets, estimated richness was generally greater for naive than for memory populations.

This clone was found once. Its antigen is undetermined. Sequencing used immunoSEQ multiplex PCR; TCRdb keeps in-frame clones, though not all of them. The sample consists of around 1.6 million clones, around 98% of them appearing once. The clonotype originates from a young man in good health. The rearrangement uses TRBV7-9 and TRBJ2-2, with 8 bases that match TRBD1. Sequencing used naive CD4+ T cells sorted from blood. Subset described: CD45RA+ positively selected. The CDR3 is CASSRVTGVNTGELFF. CDR3 nucleotide sequence: TGTGCCAGCAGCCGTGTGACAGGGGTGAACACCGGGGAGCTGTTTTTT.